This T cell receptor beta chain was found in a study of OX40 agonist ivuxolimab in advanced cancers. Study-level information: Patients received the agonistic anti-OX40 (CD134) antibody ivuxolimab. Study results and limitations: Dose levels from 0.1 to 3.0 mg/kg saw CD4+ and CD8+ blood T cells expand clonally by week 6. Average numbers of expanded clones were greater in CD8+ T cells than in CD4+.

Only in-frame clones appear in the TCRdb table, and some are missing; sequencing was by immunoSEQ multiplex PCR. Among 20,000 to 30,000 clones listed, about 83% were seen once. In regard to this clone: Its antigen is unknown.

The V gene's germline CDR1 is SGHVS and CDR2 FNYEAQ. This CDR3 is 13 amino acids long. Trimming took 2 bases from V and 2 from J, leaving 3 bases between them. The chain links TRBV7-6 to TRBJ1-4; D remains unclear. This sample comprised CD4+ or CD8+ T cells sorted from blood, obtained in a trial of the OX40 agonist ivuxolimab. This receptor was identified in an adult with an advanced solid tumor such as melanoma, head and neck, liver or kidney cancer. For the CDR3, the DNA is TGTGCCAGCAGCTTATTCACTAATGAAAAACTGTTTTTT. Its translation is CASSLFTNEKLFF.